Detailed here is one TCR beta chain. Its specificity is unknown. The CDR3 length is 12 residues. Germline CDR1 SGHNT, CDR2 YYREEE (reference sequence). Trimming left V 0 bases short and J 6 bases short, with 6 bases between. Only in-frame clones appear in the TCRdb table, and some are missing; sequencing was by immunoSEQ multiplex PCR. The top ten hold 0.2% to 0.25% of the sample, which has some 110,000 clones, 90% to 95% seen once. This specimen comes from a study of graft-versus-host responses after intestinal transplantation. Whole-study findings and limits: Subjects displaying graft-donor T cell macrochimerism possessed elevated graft-versus-host to host-versus-graft clonal ratios inside allografts.

The V gene is TRBV5-4, the J gene TRBJ1-2; no firm D call. This sample comprised unstimulated CD4+ T cells sorted from spleen or lymph node cells, obtained before transplant. The receptor's source is a human donor who was the organ donor for an intestinal transplant. The CDR3 spells CASSLDGNGYTF. DNA of the CDR3: TGTGCCAGCAGCTTGGACGGGAATGGCTACACCTTC.